This T cell receptor beta chain is drawn from a study of blood T cell repertoires in COVID-19. Study-level information: The United States, Italy and Spain supplied acute and convalescent COVID-19 samples. Sample material is recorded as cDNA or gDNA derived from T cells, B-cell-depleted T cells, or PBMCs.

Authors' processing steps: Reference gene primer amplification in the assay estimated nucleated cell counts. The repertoire was sequenced with immunoSEQ multiplex PCR; TCRdb's copy has only in-frame clones and lacks some. V, J and clone size are taken as reported in that table, and D and trimming were inferred from the DNA itself. The sample holds tens of thousands of clones; around 83% are singletons and the top ten take approximately 28%. CDR3 size: 13 residues. V lost 2 bases and J 5 bases, leaving 7 bases between the germline ends. The V gene's germline CDR1 is SGHAT and CDR2 FQNNGV. The clonotype originates from a man between 70 and 80 years old with acute or convalescent COVID-19. The specimen sequenced was peripheral blood. V is TRBV11-2 and J is TRBJ2-1; no clear D gene. This CDR3 reads CASSLNFNNEQFF. Here the CDR3 DNA reads TGTGCCAGCAGCTTAAACTTCAACAATGAGCAGTTCTTC. The full variable domain, in which reference TRBV11-2 and TRBJ2-1 provide the parts outside the CDR3, is EAGVAQSPRYKIIEKRQSVAFWCNPISGHATLYWYQQILGQGPKLLIQFQNNGVVDDSQLPKDRFSAERLKGVDSTLKIQPAKLEDSAVYLCASSLNFNNEQFFGPGTRLTVL.